These T cell receptor beta chains were read from a single sample in a study of response to subunit inactivated influenza vaccine. Via MiXCR, TCRdb re-called the RT-PCR reads, giving one row per CDR3 protein. Among a few hundred thousand distinct CDR3 sequences listed, approximately 14% were seen once. The material sequenced was PBMCs from blood, taken approximately 13 days after vaccination. The receptor source for this set is a man aged 50-59 years who received an inactivated influenza vaccine. The CDR3 runs from the conserved cysteine through the conserved F or W. A D gene is named only where the DNA matches it firmly. Not all rows give a size; the values are once, few, many and, for expanded clones, a class.

- | TRBJ2-7 | 13 | - | TRBV18 | TGTGCCAGCTCAAGGGAGACCTCCTACGAGCAGTACTTC | CASSRETSYEQYF
- | TRBJ1-5 | 15 | - | TRBV12-3/TRBV12-4 | TGTGCCAGCAGTTTTGTATCCGGTTGGGATCAGCCCCAGCATTTT | CASSFVSGWDQPQHF
- | TRBJ2-2 | 16 | TRBD1 | TRBV14 | TGTGCCAGCAGCCTATTGACAGGGGGGCACACCGGGGAGCTGTTTTTT | CASSLLTGGHTGELFF
- | TRBJ2-1 | 14 | - | TRBV7-9 | TGTGCCAGCAGGTCCTCCTGGGACTACAATGAGCAGTTCTTC | CASRSSWDYNEQFF
- | TRBJ2-6 | 22 | TRBD1 | TRBV18 | TGTGCCAGCTCACTCTACCCGGGACAGGGGTCTTTTACTTACTCTGGGGCCAACGTCCTGACTTTC | CASSLYPGQGSFTYSGANVLTF
few | TRBJ2-2 | 14 | - | TRBV9 | TGTGCCAGCAGCGTATCTCCCGCGTCCGGGGAGCTGTTTTTT | CASSVSPASGELFF
many | TRBJ2-7 | 15 | TRBD1 | TRBV11-2 | TGTGCCAGCAGCCGTACGGCAGGGGGAATCTACGAGCAGTACTTC | CASSRTAGGIYEQYF
few | TRBJ1-1 | 13 | - | TRBV20-1 | TGCAGTGCCCTAAATGCGAGAAACACTGAAGCTTTCTTT | CSALNARNTEAFF
few | TRBJ1-3 | 15 | - | TRBV7-6 | TGTGCCAGCAGCGATAGCCTTATATCTGGAAACACCATATATTTT | CASSDSLISGNTIYF
- | TRBJ2-1 | 16 | TRBD2 | TRBV19 | TGTGCCAGTAGGACCTGGACTAGCGGGAGCTACAATGAGCAGTTCTTC | CASRTWTSGSYNEQFF
- | TRBJ1-6 | 15 | - | TRBV4-3 | TGCGCCAGCAGCCAATACCAGGGGTATAATTCACCCCTCCACTTT | CASSQYQGYNSPLHF
- | TRBJ2-1 | 13 | - | TRBV7-9 | TGTGCCGGAGTTAAGGGACCAGACAATGAGCAGTTCTTC | CAGVKGPDNEQFF
few | TRBJ2-7 | 15 | TRBD2 | TRBV19 | TGTGCCAGTAGGAAGACTAGCGGGAGAGCCTACGAGCAGTACTTC | CASRKTSGRAYEQYF
few | TRBJ2-7 | 17 | TRBD2 | TRBV4-3 | TGCGCCAGCAGCCAAGATTTCGGGTTTGGGGGGGTCTACGAGCAGTACTTC | CASSQDFGFGGVYEQYF
once | TRBJ2-7 | 13 | TRBD2 | TRBV27 | TGTGCCAGCAAACCCAGCGGGAGCTTAGAGCAGTACTTC | CASKPSGSLEQYF